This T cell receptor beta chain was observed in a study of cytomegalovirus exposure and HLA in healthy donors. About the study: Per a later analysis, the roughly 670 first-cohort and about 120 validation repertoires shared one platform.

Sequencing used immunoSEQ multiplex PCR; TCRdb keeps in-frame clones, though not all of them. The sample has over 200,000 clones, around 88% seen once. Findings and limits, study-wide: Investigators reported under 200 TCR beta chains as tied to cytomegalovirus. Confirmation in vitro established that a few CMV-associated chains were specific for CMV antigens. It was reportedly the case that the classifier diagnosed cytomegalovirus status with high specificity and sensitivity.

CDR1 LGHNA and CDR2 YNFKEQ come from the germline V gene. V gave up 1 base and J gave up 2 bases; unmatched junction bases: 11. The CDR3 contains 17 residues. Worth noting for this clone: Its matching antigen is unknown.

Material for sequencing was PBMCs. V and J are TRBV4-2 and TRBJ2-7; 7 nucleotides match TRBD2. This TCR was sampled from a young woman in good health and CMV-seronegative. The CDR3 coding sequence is TGTGCCAGCAGCCAAGCTGGGACTATTCGCCCCCCCTACGAGCAGTACTTC. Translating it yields CASSQAGTIRPPYEQYF.